This entry lists 18 T cell receptor beta chains sequenced from one sample in a study of blood T cell repertoires in COVID-19. Sequencing was performed with immunoSEQ multiplex PCR; in TCRdb, only in-frame clones are kept and a portion is missing. The sample lists tens of thousands of clones; roughly 89% were seen once. Sequences were obtained from peripheral blood. Receptor source: a man in his 60s with COVID-19, enrolled during active disease.

This sequence joins TRBV5-1 and TRBJ1-1; D is uncertain. V was pared by 4 bases and J by 0 bases, with 16 bases between. Germline CDR1 and CDR2: SGHRS and YFSETQ. This CDR3 comprises 16 residues. CDR3 sequence reads: CASSPSPQVMNTEAFF. The CDR3 DNA is TGCGCCAGCAGCCCTAGCCCACAAGTTATGAACACTGAAGCTTTCTTT.

The rearrangement joins TRBV19 to TRBJ2-1, with TRBD1 matching over 9 bases. CDR3 size: 15 residues. V shed 5 bases, J shed 7 bases, and the junction held 9 bases outside the gene matches. Germline assignment: CDR1 LNHDA and CDR2 SQIVND (reference sequence). In DNA, the CDR3 is TGTGCCAGTAGTGGGGGGTGGACAGGGGAGAATGAGCAGTTCTTC. It is translated as CASSGGWTGENEQFF.

This chain links TRBV7-2 with TRBJ2-3; D might be TRBD2 (6 bases). The germline V and J ends were trimmed by 6 bases and 2 bases, with 12 bases remaining between them. The germline gives CDR1 SGHTA, CDR2 FQGNSA. The CDR3 consists of 14 residues. As DNA, the CDR3 is TGTGCCAGCAGAGTAAGCGGGTACACAGATACGCAGTATTTT. Translated, it gives CASRVSGYTDTQYF.

V and J are TRBV5-1 and TRBJ2-7; D possibly corresponds to TRBD1 (6 bases). V was cut by 3 bases and J by 0 bases, with 13 bases left in between. There are 15 residues in the CDR3. The germline V gene has CDR1 SGHRS and CDR2 YFSETQ. CDR3 loop: CASSSQGRSSYEQYF. CDR3 bases: TGCGCCAGCAGCTCACAGGGAAGGAGCTCCTACGAGCAGTACTTC. Complete variable domain (other parts from reference TRBV5-1 and TRBJ2-7): KAGVTQTPRYLIKTRGQQVTLSCSPISGHRSVSWYQQTPGQGLQFLFEYFSETQRNKGNFPGRFSGRQFSNSRSEMNVSTLELGDSALYLCASSSQGRSSYEQYFGPGTRLTVT.

This clone was seen a single time. The chain joins TRBV3-1 (or the pseudogene TRBV3-2) to TRBJ1-2, with D possibly TRBD1 on 5 matching bases. Germline lookup yields CDR1 LGHDT and CDR2 YNNKEL (reference sequence). V gave up 0 bases and J gave up 0 bases, with 11 bases separating them. This CDR3 is 16 amino acids long. CDR3 sequence reads: CASSQDAGGSNYGYTF. As DNA, the CDR3 is TGTGCCAGCAGCCAAGATGCGGGGGGATCTAACTATGGCTACACCTTC.

This chain uses TRBV7-3 with TRBJ1-1; 8 positions agree with TRBD1. The ends lost 10 bases at V and 1 base at J; junction bases unmatched: 11. The germline V gene has CDR1 SGHTA and CDR2 FQGTGA. The CDR3 is 15 residues long. The DNA for the CDR3 is TGTGCCACCAGAGACAGGGGTGAACGGAACACTGAAGCTTTCTTT. Protein product: CATRDRGERNTEAFF.

The chain is built from TRBV3-1 (or the pseudogene TRBV3-2) and TRBJ1-1, with D tentatively TRBD1 (5 bases). Germline CDR1 LGHDT, CDR2 YNNKEL (reference sequence). V was trimmed by 3 bases and J by 8 bases, leaving 7 bases between them. There are 11 residues in the CDR3. CDR3 amino acids: CASSHDREAFF. As DNA, the CDR3 is TGTGCCAGCAGCCATGACAGAGAAGCTTTCTTT.

The CDR3 DNA sequence: TGTGCCAGCAGCCGTCGGTTGGCCGGGGAATATGAGCAGTTCTTC. As protein: CASSRRLAGEYEQFF. The chain has TRBV3-1 (or the pseudogene TRBV3-2) and TRBJ2-1; D is possibly TRBD2 (5 bases). This CDR3 region has 15 residues. Germline values: CDR1 LGHDT, CDR2 YNNKEL (reference sequence). V dropped 4 bases and J dropped 8 bases, with 18 bases sitting between them.

The chain carries TRBV7-3 and TRBJ1-1, with 8 bases aligning to TRBD1. This CDR3 spans 14 amino acids. Germline V gene data show CDR1 as SGHTA and CDR2 as FQGTGA. The ends lost 5 bases at V and 6 bases at J; junction bases unmatched: 8. CDR3 region: CASSTTGGGAEAFF. DNA of the CDR3: TGTGCCAGCAGCACCACAGGGGGAGGGGCTGAAGCTTTCTTT. The variable domain in full, with the rest retrieved from reference TRBV7-3 and TRBJ1-1, is GAGVSQTPSNKVTEKGKYVELRCDPISGHTALYWYRQSLGQGPEFLIYFQGTGAADDSGLPNDRFFAVRPEGSVSTLKIQRTERGDSAVYLCASSTTGGGAEAFFGQGTRLTVV.

The chain couples TRBV7-3 to TRBJ2-2; 10 bases map to TRBD2. V lost 5 bases and J lost 5; bases outside the gene matches: 8. Looked up from germline, CDR1 is SGHTA and CDR2 is FQGTGA. The CDR3 runs to 16 residues. The CDR3 DNA reads as TGTGCCAGCAGCCCCCTTAGGACTAGCGGTACCGGGGAGCTGTTTTTT. Translating gives CASSPLRTSGTGELFF.

This chain joins TRBV12-5 and TRBJ2-1; 9 nucleotides align to TRBD2. Unmatched junction bases numbered 25, after V lost 5 bases and J lost 8 bases. This CDR3 has 20 amino acids. The germline V gene has CDR1 LGHNT and CDR2 FRNRAP. This CDR3 is CASGPYAGGRTEPRFDEQFF. DNA for the CDR3: TGTGCTAGTGGTCCTTATGCGGGAGGGAGGACCGAGCCCAGGTTCGATGAGCAGTTCTTC.

The V gene is TRBV11-2, the J gene TRBJ1-4; no firm D call. This CDR3 comprises 14 residues. Trimming took 5 bases from V and 3 from J, leaving 10 bases between them. The germline V gene has CDR1 SGHAT and CDR2 FQNNGV. The CDR3 nucleotides are TGTGCCAGCAGCCCCACTAGCCCTAATGAAAAACTGTTTTTT. This codes for CASSPTSPNEKLFF.

The chain joins TRBV6-5 to TRBJ2-1, with 8 bases that match TRBD1. The V gene end was trimmed by 4 bases and the J gene end by 6 bases; junction bases not matched to a gene: 11. The CDR3 runs to 16 residues. Germline-derived CDR1 and CDR2 are MNHEY and SVGAGI. The CDR3 DNA reads TGTGCCAGCAGTTCGCCGGGACAGGCGACAGGCAATGAGCAGTTCTTC. This codes for CASSSPGQATGNEQFF.

The gene calls are TRBV18 and TRBJ1-1; 7 bases line up with TRBD1. Germline trimming cut 3 bases from V and 0 bases from J; bases unmatched to any gene: 4. CDR1 is KGHSH and CDR2 is LQKENI in the germline V gene. This CDR3 is built from 15 residues. The CDR3: CASSPVGQMNTEAFF. For the CDR3, the DNA is TGTGCCAGCTCACCGGTGGGACAGATGAACACTGAAGCTTTCTTT. Complete variable domain (other parts from reference TRBV18 and TRBJ1-1): NAGVMQNPRHLVRRRGQEARLRCSPMKGHSHVYWYRQLPEEGLKFMVYLQKENIIDESGMPKERFSAEFPKEGPSILRIQQVVRGDSAAYFCASSPVGQMNTEAFFGQGTRLTVV.

This chain connects TRBV3-1 (or the pseudogene TRBV3-2) to TRBJ2-1; 8 nucleotides align to TRBD2. CDR1 and CDR2 from the germline V gene are LGHDT and YNNKEL (reference sequence). J was trimmed by 6 bases and V by 4 bases; bases with no gene match: 5. This CDR3 is 14 amino acids long. CDR3: CASSRESGSNEQFF. The DNA of the CDR3 is TGTGCCAGCAGCCGAGAGAGCGGGAGCAATGAGCAGTTCTTC.

The rearrangement joins TRBV6-2 or TRBV6-3 to TRBJ1-2; possible D gene TRBD1, 6 bases. Germline assignment: CDR1 MNHEY and CDR2 SVGEGT. Trimming left V 5 bases short and J 4 bases short, with 20 bases between. This CDR3 is built from 16 residues. The CDR3 loop reads CASSPRGGSLSYGYTF. CDR3 nucleotide sequence: TGTGCCAGCAGTCCACGGGGGGGCAGCTTGAGCTATGGCTACACCTTC.

The J gene is TRBJ2-7, the V gene TRBV14; 7 nucleotides line up with TRBD2. Unmatched junction bases numbered 20, after V lost 0 bases and J lost 6 bases. Germline-derived CDR1 and CDR2 are SGHDN and FVKESK. The CDR3 length is 19 residues. This CDR3 is CASSQDARGRGGRRGEQYF. The DNA of the CDR3 is TGTGCCAGCAGCCAAGATGCGAGAGGGCGGGGCGGGAGACGTGGCGAGCAGTACTTC.

The genes are TRBV5-8 and TRBJ2-5; D perhaps matches TRBD1 (6 bases). CDR3 length: 15 amino acids. Germline V gene data show CDR1 as SGHTS and CDR2 as YDEGEE. Trimming took 0 bases from V and 0 from J, leaving 9 bases between them. The CDR3 reads CASSLGAGDQETQYF. The CDR3 DNA reads as TGTGCCAGCAGCTTGGGGGCAGGGGACCAAGAGACCCAGTACTTC. Supplemented by reference TRBV5-8 and TRBJ2-5, the full variable domain reads EAGVTQSPTHLIKTRGQQATLRCSPISGHTSVYWYQQALGLGLQFLLWYDEGEERNRGNFPPRFSGRQFPNYSSELNVNALELEDSALYLCASSLGAGDQETQYFGPGTRLLVL.